This passage covers 16 T cell receptor beta chains from one sample sequenced in a study of regulatory T cells in long-lasting Graves disease. Sample time point: newly diagnosed GD, antithyroid drugs for less than 3 months. Isolated PBMC RNA provided the starting material for the TCR library. Through Arm-PCR of CDR3 regions and iRepertoire HTBI primers, TCR beta libraries were built. TCRdb itself ran the multiplex PCR reads through MiXCR, one entry per CDR3 protein. Of fewer than 450,000 distinct CDR3 sequences listed, 14% to 15% are singletons. The same sample was also used in a study of T cells in Graves' hyperthyroidism and ophthalmopathy.

The material sequenced was peripheral blood mononuclear cells (PBMCs), taken at new diagnosis, from a patient treated with antithyroid drugs. The receptors here all came from a woman in her thirties or forties with Graves disease.

The sample holds a few counts of this clonotype. This may stem from a read error, because a much larger clone lies one nucleotide away. The rearrangement links TRBV12-3 or TRBV12-4 to TRBJ1-5; weak D call: TRBD1 (5 bases). This CDR3 comprises 16 residues. Here the CDR3 DNA reads TGTGCCAACAGTTTAGAACGGGGACCTTCCGATCAGCCCCAGCATTTT. It is translated as CANSLERGPSDQPQHF.

This clonotype has at least ten counts. This chain joins TRBV20-1 and TRBJ1-2, with 10 bases that match TRBD1. Trimming cost V 5 bases and J 3 bases; bases outside gene matches: 6. The germline V gene encodes CDR1 DFQATT and CDR2 SNEGSKA (reference sequence). CDR3 size: 14 residues. Here the CDR3 DNA reads TGCAGTGCTTCTGGGACAGGGGATCACTATGGCTACACCTTC. As protein: CSASGTGDHYGYTF.

This clonotype was seen at least ten times. The chain carries TRBV27 and TRBJ2-7; 13 bases line up with TRBD2. J was trimmed by 3 bases and V by 0 bases; bases with no gene match: 2. This CDR3 has 16 amino acids. CDR1 MNHEY and CDR2 SMNVEV come from the germline V gene (reference sequence). The CDR3 is CASSLSGLAGNYEQYF. CDR3 coding DNA: TGTGCCAGCAGTTTATCGGGACTAGCGGGAAACTACGAGCAGTACTTC.

DNA for the CDR3: TGCAGTGCTAGAGAAGGACTAGCGGGAGCCAAAAACATTCAGTACTTC. Encoded protein: CSAREGLAGAKNIQYF. The chain couples TRBV20-1 to TRBJ2-4; 11 bases fit TRBD2. The germline V gene has CDR1 DFQATT and CDR2 SNEGSKA (reference sequence). This CDR3 comprises 16 residues. Trimming removed 0 bases from V and 0 bases from J; junction bases left unmatched: 1.

Concerning this clonotype itself: Given a much more abundant clone one base away, this may be a read error. The genes are TRBV18 and TRBJ2-5, with D uncertain. The CDR3 consists of 13 residues. Trimming removed 2 bases from V and 0 bases from J, with 4 bases in between. Germline V gives CDR1 KGHSH, CDR2 LQKENI. The CDR3 coding sequence is TGTGCCAGCTCACCAGCACACCAAGAGACCCAGTACTTC. Translation gives CASSPAHQETQYF.

The table lists this clonotype with many counts. The chain recombines TRBV11-3 with TRBJ2-1, with D possibly being TRBD1 (5 bases). The CDR3 is 13 residues long. V was pared by 0 bases and J by 10 bases, with 10 bases between. In germline, CDR1 is SGHNT, CDR2 YENEEA. CDR3 sequence reads: CASSLDLGREQFF. DNA for the CDR3: TGTGCCAGCAGCTTAGATTTGGGGCGGGAGCAGTTCTTC.

The rearrangement uses TRBV20-1 and TRBJ1-1, with unresolved D. The ends were cut back, 6 bases at V and 9 bases at J, with 17 bases in the middle. CDR3 length: 12 residues. CDR1 and CDR2 (germline): DFQATT, SNEGSKA (reference sequence). The CDR3 is CSAKRDVRQAFF. In nucleotides, the CDR3 is TGCAGTGCAAAAAGAGATGTCAGGCAAGCTTTCTTT.

V usage is TRBV11-3 and J usage is TRBJ2-1; TRBD2 agrees at 13 bases. The ends lost 1 base at V and 4 bases at J; junction bases unmatched: 4. The CDR3 totals 17 residues. Germline-derived CDR1 and CDR2 are SGHNT and YENEEA. CDR3 amino acids: CASSLVEGLAGYNEQFF. In nucleotides, the CDR3 is TGTGCCAGCAGCTTAGTTGAGGGACTAGCGGGATACAATGAGCAGTTCTTC. The entire variable domain, with the rest obtained from reference TRBV11-3 and TRBJ2-1, is as follows: EAGVVQSPRYKIIEKKQPVAFWCNPISGHNTLYWYLQNLGQGPELLIRYENEEAVDDSQLPKDRFSAERLKGVDSTLKIQPAELGDSAVYLCASSLVEGLAGYNEQFFGPGTRLTVL.

This clonotype was picked up many times. For the CDR3, the DNA is TGCAGTTCCGAAGCCATAAAGTTGCTACCCCGCACAGATACGCAGTATTTT. Translating gives CSSEAIKLLPRTDTQYF. The V gene is TRBV20-1, the J gene TRBJ2-3; D is ambiguous. V dropped 8 bases and J dropped 1 base, with 25 bases sitting between them. Looked up from germline, CDR1 is DFQATT and CDR2 is SNEGSKA (reference sequence). The length of the CDR3 is 17 residues.

This clonotype was recorded many times. The chain uses TRBV5-4 and TRBJ2-2; 9 bases are shared with TRBD2. The CDR3 loop spans 14 amino acids. CDR1 and CDR2 from the germline V gene are SGHNT and YYREEE (reference sequence). Trimming took 7 bases from V and 1 from J; bases not matched to a gene: 2. In nucleotides, the CDR3 is TGTGCCAGCCAAGCGGGAGGGAACACCGGGGAGCTGTTTTTT. It translates to CASQAGGNTGELFF.

This clonotype has just a few counts. This sequence joins TRBV5-1 and TRBJ2-2; D assignment may be TRBD1 or TRBD2 (5 bases each). Trimming stripped 2 bases from V and 4 bases from J, with 15 bases between. The germline V gene encodes CDR1 SGHRS and CDR2 YFSETQ. The CDR3 is made up of 16 amino acids. CDR3 sequence (DNA): TGCGCCAGCAGCTTAGGGACCAGTCGGTCCACCGGGGAGCTGTTTTTT. Translating gives CASSLGTSRSTGELFF.

This clonotype was recorded a few times. This chain joins TRBV7-9 and TRBJ2-2; 7 bases agree with TRBD2. After removal of 5 bases from V and 13 bases from J, the junction contained 10 bases not matched to a gene. This CDR3 region has 13 residues. Germline V gene sequence: CDR1 SEHNR, CDR2 FQNEAQ (reference sequence). The CDR3 DNA is TGTGCCAGCAGCCCCAGCGGGACGGTCCGGCTGTTTTTT. Translated, it gives CASSPSGTVRLFF. Supplemented by reference TRBV7-9 and TRBJ2-2, the full variable domain reads DTGVSQNPRHKITKRGQNVTFRCDPISEHNRLYWYRQTLGQGPEFLTYFQNEAQLEKSRLLSDRFSAERPKGSFSTLEIQRTEQGDSAMYLCASSPSGTVRLFFGEGSRLTVL.

This clonotype was detected ten times or more. CDR3 amino acids: CASSESLELNIQYF. CDR3 in DNA: TGCGCCAGCAGTGAGTCTCTTGAGTTGAACATTCAGTACTTC. V usage is TRBV10-2 and J usage is TRBJ2-4; D ambiguous. The germline V gene has CDR1 WSHSY and CDR2 SAAADI. The length of the CDR3 is 14 residues. Trimming left V 0 bases short and J 7 bases short, with 10 bases between.

Remarks on this clonotype: One base away lies a much larger clone, so this may be a sequencing read error. The final CDR3 position lacks the conserved phenylalanine or tryptophan, pointing to a likely read error. The V and J genes are TRBV20-1 and TRBJ2-1; D not resolved. The V end lost 0 bases, the J end lost 7 bases, and 10 bases lay between the germline ends. The CDR3 is 13 residues long. The germline V gene encodes CDR1 DFQATT and CDR2 SNEGSKA (reference sequence). The CDR3 spells CSARELEWNEQFL. The CDR3 DNA reads as TGCAGTGCTAGAGAGCTTGAGTGGAATGAGCAGTTCCTC.

The chain uses TRBV6-2 or TRBV6-3 and TRBJ2-1, with 7 bases identical to TRBD2. Per the germline V gene, CDR1 is MNHEY and CDR2 is SVGEGT. V shed 0 bases and J 7 bases; nucleotides not matched to a gene: 6. The CDR3 length is 15 residues. CDR3 in amino acids: CASSYSDGRSNEQFF. The CDR3 DNA follows: TGTGCCAGCAGTTACTCGGACGGGAGGTCTAATGAGCAGTTCTTC.

This clonotype showed up just once. The gene calls are TRBV6-5 and TRBJ2-2, with D possibly being TRBD1 or TRBD2 (5 bases each). Trimming left V 0 bases short and J 8 bases short, with 13 bases between. CDR3 length equals 15 residues. Germline-derived CDR1 and CDR2 are MNHEY and SVGAGI. The CDR3 coding sequence is TGTGCCAGCAGTTACTCGATAACGGGGCTGGGGGAGCTGTTTTTT. Its protein is CASSYSITGLGELFF.